These T cell receptor beta chains were read from a single sample in a study of CD8 T cells in Susac syndrome. TCRdb reprocessed the immunoSEQ multiplex PCR reads via MiXCR and lists one record per CDR3 protein. The table shows 150,000 to 190,000 distinct CDR3 sequences, with roughly 95% occurring only once. Sequencing was performed on CD8+ T cells from PBMCs. These receptors came from a human donor with multiple sclerosis. Both conserved end residues are part of each CDR3. D genes are given only for firm matches. The size of a clone is reported for some rows only, either as once, few or many, or as a class for expanded clones.

CDR3 length,V gene,D gene,clone size,J gene,CDR3 protein,CDR3 DNA
9,TRBV6-5,NA,NA,TRBJ1-2,CASSGGYTF,TGTGCCAGTTCGGGGGGCTACACCTTC
14,TRBV29-1,NA,NA,TRBJ2-1,CSVSERTINNEQFF,TGCAGCGTTTCCGAGCGGACCATTAACAATGAGCAGTTCTTC
14,TRBV2,TRBD1,NA,TRBJ1-1,CASNSQGEVTEAFF,TGTGCCAGCAACTCACAGGGGGAGGTCACTGAAGCTTTCTTT
15,TRBV4-1,NA,NA,TRBJ1-5,CASSRTFTGDQPQHF,TGCGCCAGCAGCCGGACCTTTACTGGGGATCAGCCCCAGCATTTT
13,TRBV27,NA,NA,TRBJ2-7,CASSLSGDYEQYF,TGTGCCAGCAGTTTGTCAGGGGATTACGAGCAGTACTTC
15,TRBV7-9,TRBD1,NA,TRBJ1-5,CASSWGQGAGQPQHF,TGTGCCAGCAGCTGGGGACAGGGGGCCGGACAGCCCCAGCATTTT
12,TRBV21-1,NA,NA,TRBJ1-2,CASSKISGGYTF,TGTGCCAGCAGCAAAATAAGCGGTGGCTACACCTTC
14,TRBV7-9,NA,once,TRBJ1-2,CASSSTQEYYGYTF,TGTGCCAGCAGCTCAACCCAGGAGTACTATGGCTACACCTTC
14,TRBV29-1,TRBD2,NA,TRBJ2-1,CSAGGSGLYNEQFF,TGCAGCGCCGGGGGGAGCGGACTATACAATGAGCAGTTCTTC
12,TRBV20-1,NA,once,TRBJ1-1,CSARILDREAFF,TGCAGTGCCAGAATCCTTGACAGGGAAGCTTTCTTT
18,TRBV6-1,TRBD2,NA,TRBJ2-4,CASSPGGPEIIAKNIQYF,TGTGCCAGCAGTCCGGGAGGGCCAGAGATAATAGCCAAAAACATTCAGTACTTC
15,TRBV3-1,NA,NA,TRBJ1-2,CASSQDPGPGYGYTF,TGTGCCAGCAGCCAAGATCCAGGGCCGGGCTATGGCTACACCTTC
16,TRBV23-1,NA,once,TRBJ1-5,CASSQKFGWGGQPQHF,TGCGCCAGCAGTCAAAAGTTCGGTTGGGGAGGTCAGCCCCAGCATTTT
13,TRBV29-1,TRBD1,NA,TRBJ1-1,CSVEEDRTTEAFF,TGCAGCGTTGAGGAGGACAGGACCACTGAAGCTTTCTTT
11,TRBV12-3/TRBV12-4,NA,few,TRBJ2-5,CASSAQETQYF,TGTGCCAGCAGTGCCCAAGAGACCCAGTACTTC
15,TRBV3-1,NA,NA,TRBJ1-2,CASSQVYDWNYGYTF,TGTGCCAGCAGCCAAGTCTACGACTGGAACTATGGCTACACCTTC
13,TRBV7-9,NA,NA,TRBJ1-1,CASSSIMNTEAFF,TGTGCCAGCAGCTCGATAATGAACACTGAAGCTTTCTTT
15,TRBV9,TRBD2,NA,TRBJ2-3,CASSASGTSIDTQYF,TGTGCCAGCAGCGCCTCCGGGACTAGTATAGATACGCAGTATTTT
13,TRBV27,NA,NA,TRBJ1-3,CASSFVDGNTIYF,TGTGCCAGCAGTTTCGTAGATGGAAACACCATATATTTT
15,TRBV5-1,TRBD1,NA,TRBJ2-7,CASSSPGQGRLEQYF,TGCGCCAGCAGTTCCCCGGGACAGGGGCGGCTCGAGCAGTACTTC
16,TRBV7-8,TRBD2,NA,TRBJ2-3,CASSLLGGGAVDTQYF,TGTGCCAGCAGCTTATTGGGCGGGGGGGCCGTAGATACGCAGTATTTT
13,TRBV13,NA,NA,TRBJ2-7,CASSQDRPYEQYF,TGTGCCAGCAGCCAAGACAGGCCCTACGAGCAGTACTTC
15,TRBV7-8,NA,NA,TRBJ1-2,CASSLSPGPSQGYTF,TGTGCCAGCAGCTTAAGCCCCGGGCCCTCCCAAGGCTACACCTTC
13,TRBV29-1,NA,NA,TRBJ1-2,CSVEHGTGYGYTF,TGCAGCGTTGAACACGGGACGGGCTATGGCTACACCTTC
13,TRBV29-1,NA,NA,TRBJ1-1,CSVVAPTDTEAFF,TGCAGCGTTGTTGCTCCGACCGACACTGAAGCTTTCTTT
12,TRBV24-1,NA,NA,TRBJ1-5,CATRGSNQPQHF,TGTGCCACCAGGGGTAGCAATCAGCCCCAGCATTTT
16,TRBV20-1,TRBD2,NA,TRBJ2-1,CSASPRRSGGYNEQFF,TGCAGTGCTTCCCCACGAAGGAGCGGGGGGTACAATGAGCAGTTCTTC
13,TRBV30,NA,NA,TRBJ1-4,CAWSRGANEKLFF,TGTGCCTGGAGTCGGGGGGCTAATGAAAAACTGTTTTTT
15,TRBV27,NA,NA,TRBJ2-7,CASSRARYYSYEQYF,TGTGCCAGCAGCCGAGCCCGTTACTACTCCTACGAGCAGTACTTC
17,TRBV11-2,TRBD1,NA,TRBJ2-7,CASSHLRRTGDPYEQYF,TGTGCCAGCAGCCATCTCCGTCGGACAGGGGATCCCTACGAGCAGTACTTC
18,TRBV20-1,NA,NA,TRBJ2-1,CSARGILPGKSLDNEQFF,TGCAGTGCTAGAGGGATCCTCCCGGGGAAGAGTTTAGACAATGAGCAGTTCTTC
15,TRBV5-1,NA,NA,TRBJ1-2,CASSLDSGFSGGYTF,TGCGCCAGCAGCTTGGACTCAGGCTTCTCGGGTGGCTACACCTTC
15,TRBV6-5,TRBD1,NA,TRBJ2-5,CASSYLGTGDETQYF,TGTGCCAGCAGTTACCTCGGGACAGGGGATGAGACCCAGTACTTC
11,TRBV7-9,NA,NA,TRBJ2-3,CASTWEDTQYF,TGTGCCAGCACCTGGGAGGATACGCAGTATTTT
15,TRBV20-1,TRBD2,NA,TRBJ2-3,CSAEIYGGRVDTQYF,TGCAGTGCTGAGATATACGGGGGGAGAGTAGATACGCAGTATTTT
14,TRBV4-1,NA,NA,TRBJ2-6,CASSQSPGANVLTF,TGCGCCAGCAGCCAGTCACCCGGGGCCAACGTCCTGACTTTC
16,TRBV6-1,TRBD2,NA,TRBJ2-1,CASSMLLAGAHNEQFF,TGTGCCAGCTCAATGTTACTAGCGGGGGCCCACAATGAGCAGTTCTTC
12,TRBV9,TRBD1,NA,TRBJ2-1,CASQGVGNEQFF,TGTGCCAGCCAGGGGGTGGGCAATGAGCAGTTCTTC
14,TRBV12-3/TRBV12-4,NA,NA,TRBJ2-2,CASSPRAIAGELFF,TGTGCCAGCAGCCCCCGGGCCATCGCCGGGGAGCTGTTTTTT
14,TRBV6-2/TRBV6-3,TRBD2,NA,TRBJ2-7,CASRRLAGINEQYF,TGTGCCAGCAGAAGACTAGCGGGGATTAACGAGCAGTACTTC
13,TRBV14,NA,NA,TRBJ2-2,CASSLHNTGELFF,TGTGCCAGCAGCCTACATAACACCGGGGAGCTGTTTTTT
13,TRBV6-5,NA,NA,TRBJ2-3,CASWTASTDTQYF,TGTGCCAGCTGGACAGCCTCCACAGATACGCAGTATTTT